These 31 T cell receptor beta chains were sequenced from one sample in a study of blood T cell repertoires in COVID-19. Here immunoSEQ multiplex PCR was the method, and the copy in TCRdb shows in-frame clones only, minus some. Altogether about 400,000 clones are present, 88% being singletons, with the ten largest covering roughly 2%. The sequenced sample was PBMCs or T cells enriched from blood (not recorded which). The receptors shown here come from a woman between 40 and 55 years old with acute COVID-19.

The CDR3 sequence: CASSLVGAAWPQHF. CDR3 coding DNA: TGTGCCAGCAGCTTAGTGGGAGCCGCGTGGCCCCAGCATTTT. V gene TRBV7-9 combines with J gene TRBJ1-5; D remains unclear. Germline-derived CDR1 and CDR2 are SEHNR and FQNEAQ (reference sequence). V lost 1 base, J lost 9 bases, and 13 bases lay in between. CDR3 length equals 14 residues.

The chain employs TRBV18 and TRBJ1-4; 9 bases fit TRBD1. Germline values: CDR1 KGHSH, CDR2 LQKENI. The V and J ends lost 6 bases and 7 bases, in that order; junction bases with no gene match: 9. This CDR3 region has 15 residues. This CDR3 reads CASSPGQGRIEKLFF. The CDR3 coding sequence is TGTGCCAGCTCTCCCGGACAGGGGAGGATTGAAAAACTGTTTTTT.

This clone came up a few times. The rearrangement joins TRBV18 to TRBJ2-7; D perhaps matches TRBD1 (5 bases). The CDR3 loop spans 14 amino acids. V gave up 0 bases and J gave up 3 bases, with 9 bases separating them. CDR1 and CDR2 (germline): KGHSH, LQKENI. The CDR3 sequence is CASSPPGPYYEQYF. In nucleotides, the CDR3 is TGTGCCAGCTCACCACCGGGGCCTTACTACGAGCAGTACTTC.

V and J are TRBV5-4 and TRBJ1-3; D gene uncertain. CDR1 and CDR2 from the germline V gene are SGHNT and YYREEE (reference sequence). Trimming left V 4 bases short and J 0 bases short, with 8 bases between. The CDR3 extends over 14 amino acids. As DNA, the CDR3 is TGTGCCAGCAGCCGACTGAGCTCTGGAAACACCATATATTTT. As protein: CASSRLSSGNTIYF.

This chain links TRBV6-5 with TRBJ1-2; D unresolved. The CDR3 has 12 amino acids. CDR1 and CDR2 (germline): MNHEY, SVGAGI. Trimming left V 6 bases short and J 8 bases short, with 13 bases between. The CDR3 spells CASSAYPVGYTF. The DNA for the CDR3 is TGTGCCAGCAGCGCTTACCCAGTGGGCTACACCTTC.

This rearrangement joins TRBV3-1 (or the pseudogene TRBV3-2) to TRBJ1-1; maybe TRBD1 (5 bases). V lost 2 bases and J 4 bases, leaving 11 bases between the germline ends. CDR1 is LGHDT and CDR2 is YNNKEL in the germline V gene (reference sequence). The CDR3 totals 14 residues. CDR3 DNA: TGTGCCAGCAGCCAATTTTTCGGGGGCACTGAAGCTTTCTTT. Translated, it gives CASSQFFGGTEAFF.

Here the CDR3 reads CASSLSRHNSPLHF. The DNA for the CDR3 is TGTGCCAGCAGTTTATCGCGCCACAATTCACCCCTCCACTTT. The gene calls are TRBV27 and TRBJ1-6; D not resolved. This CDR3 contains 14 residues. Germline values: CDR1 MNHEY, CDR2 SMNVEV (reference sequence). The V end lost 0 bases, the J end lost 7 bases, and 7 bases lay between the germline ends.

This clone has only a few counts. The chain combines TRBV7-9 with TRBJ1-6; D gene uncertain. This CDR3 spans 12 amino acids. The germline V gene has CDR1 SEHNR and CDR2 FQNEAQ (reference sequence). V shed 0 bases and J shed 9 bases, with 3 bases lying between them. The CDR3 bases are TGTGCCAGCAGCTTAGCCGGTTCACCCCTCCACTTT. This translates into CASSLAGSPLHF.

This chain uses TRBV5-8 with TRBJ2-2; D may be TRBD2 (7 bases). The germline V and J ends were trimmed by 6 bases and 3 bases, with 15 bases remaining between them. Germline values: CDR1 SGHTS, CDR2 YDEGEE. The CDR3 extends over 15 amino acids. CDR3 sequence reads: CASTVAGAYTGELFF. CDR3 sequence (DNA): TGTGCCAGCACCGTCGCGGGGGCGTACACCGGGGAGCTGTTTTTT.

In its sample, this clone was seen once. The chain couples TRBV18 to TRBJ1-1; D unresolved. V lost 3 bases to trimming and J lost 3 bases, with 17 bases between them. Looked up from germline, CDR1 is KGHSH and CDR2 is LQKENI. The CDR3 is made up of 16 amino acids. The CDR3: CASSPSRESRHTEAFF. CDR3 coding DNA: TGTGCCAGCTCACCCAGCCGGGAATCCCGGCACACTGAAGCTTTCTTT.

This clone is a singleton in its sample. The chain combines TRBV6-5 with TRBJ1-2; no definite D call. Trimming pared 7 bases from V and 4 bases from J, leaving 16 bases between. The CDR3 sequence is 14 residues long. In germline, CDR1 is MNHEY, CDR2 SVGAGI. The CDR3 spells CASNLRGGLYGYTF. Written as DNA, the CDR3 is TGTGCCAGCAACCTTCGGGGAGGGCTCTATGGCTACACCTTC.

The CDR3: CASSDTRGEGELSGNTIYF. The CDR3 DNA reads TGTGCCAGCAGCGATACCAGAGGTGAGGGAGAGTTGTCTGGAAACACCATATATTTT. The chain is built from TRBV3-1 (or the pseudogene TRBV3-2) and TRBJ1-3; D call uncertain. V gave up 5 bases and J gave up 1 base, with 24 bases separating them. The V gene's germline CDR1 is LGHDT and CDR2 YNNKEL (reference sequence). This CDR3 has 19 amino acids.

The table lists this clone with a count of one. This chain connects TRBV2 to TRBJ2-3; a weak D match, TRBD2 (6 bases). V shed 6 bases and J shed 2 bases, with 12 bases lying between them. The CDR3 is made up of 14 amino acids. Looked up from germline, CDR1 is SNHLY and CDR2 is FYNNEI. The chain's CDR3 is CASRRDSYTDTQYF. DNA of the CDR3: TGTGCCAGCAGACGGGACTCCTACACAGATACGCAGTATTTT. Using reference TRBV2 and TRBJ2-3 for the parts outside the CDR3, the full variable domain is EPEVTQTPSHQVTQMGQEVILRCVPISNHLYFYWYRQILGQKVEFLVSFYNNEISEKSEIFDDQFSVERPDGSNFTLKIRSTKLEDSAMYFCASRRDSYTDTQYFGPGTRLTVL.

The gene calls are TRBV12-3 or TRBV12-4 and TRBJ2-6; no clear D gene. Trimming removed 1 base from V and 10 bases from J, with 8 bases in between. The CDR3 totals 13 residues. Written as DNA, the CDR3 is TGTGCCAGCAGTTTAGAATCCGGGAACGTCCTGACTTTC. Translating it yields CASSLESGNVLTF.

The V and J genes are TRBV4-1 and TRBJ1-6; a possible D gene is TRBD1 (5 bases). The germline V and J ends were trimmed by 6 bases and 5 bases, with 11 bases remaining between them. The CDR3 sequence is 14 residues long. Germline CDR1 and CDR2: MGHRA and YSYEKL. The CDR3 DNA reads TGCGCCAGCAGGATTGGGGCTGATAATTCACCCCTCCACTTT. Protein: CASRIGADNSPLHF.

This clone has a single count. The chain couples TRBV15 to TRBJ1-3; no reliable D call. The CDR3 length is 22 residues. V was cut by 0 bases and J by 0 bases, with 27 bases left in between. Germline lookup yields CDR1 LNHNV and CDR2 YYDKDF (reference sequence). The CDR3 coding sequence is TGTGCCACCAGCAGAGATTACGGCGCAGAGGGTGGATTGATGAGCTCTGGAAACACCATATATTTT. Translation: CATSRDYGAEGGLMSSGNTIYF.

The V call is TRBV4-1, the J call TRBJ2-7, with 13 positions matching TRBD2. The CDR3 extends over 15 amino acids. CDR1 is MGHRA and CDR2 is YSYEKL in the germline V gene. V lost 4 bases, J lost 3 bases, and 3 bases stayed unmatched. CDR3 bases: TGCGCCAGCAGCCGGGGACTAGCGGGACTCTACGAGCAGTACTTC. It yields the protein CASSRGLAGLYEQYF.

The sample holds one count of this clone. The V call is TRBV27, the J call TRBJ1-4, with TRBD1 matching 7 bases. The CDR3 totals 14 residues. Germline CDR1 and CDR2: MNHEY and SMNVEV (reference sequence). The trim removed 2 bases at V and 8 bases at J, leaving 5 bases unmatched. The CDR3 nucleotides read TGTGCCAGCAGTTTAAACAGGGGCGGAGAAAAACTGTTTTTT. This gives the protein CASSLNRGGEKLFF.

This chain uses TRBV7-9 with TRBJ1-2, with D tentatively TRBD1 (5 bases). The germline V gene encodes CDR1 SEHNR and CDR2 FQNEAQ (reference sequence). The CDR3 runs to 14 residues. Trimming stripped 4 bases from V and 5 bases from J, with 14 bases between. CDR3 amino acids: CASSSGRGLYGYTF. The CDR3 coding sequence is TGTGCCAGCAGCTCCGGGCGGGGGTTGTATGGCTACACCTTC.

The chain couples TRBV21-1 to TRBJ1-5. TRBV21-1 is labeled a pseudogene. The CDR3 is 16 residues long. The CDR3 nucleotides read TGTGCCAGCAGCAAAGTCAGGCGGGTGGGGAATCAGCCCCAGCATTTT. It translates to CASSKVRRVGNQPQHF.

The chain carries TRBV18 and TRBJ2-2; perhaps TRBD1 as D (6 bases). V was pared by 1 base and J by 5 bases, with 11 bases between. Looked up from germline, CDR1 is KGHSH and CDR2 is LQKENI. CDR3 length: 15 residues. The CDR3: CASSPLAGETGELFF. CDR3 bases: TGTGCCAGCTCACCACTGGCAGGGGAGACCGGGGAGCTGTTTTTT.

The V gene is TRBV24-1, the J gene TRBJ1-2; D is ambiguous. This CDR3 has 14 residues. Looked up from germline, CDR1 is KGHDR and CDR2 is SFDVKD. V was cut by 3 bases and J by 6 bases, with 13 bases left in between. This CDR3 is CATSDGQVDDGYTF. CDR3 DNA: TGTGCCACCAGTGATGGCCAGGTTGATGATGGCTACACCTTC.

This clone was observed once. The V and J genes are TRBV6-4 and TRBJ1-5, with a tentative D call TRBD1 (5 bases). CDR3 length equals 14 residues. V gave up 10 bases and J gave up 0 bases, with 13 bases separating them. Germline V CDR1 and CDR2: MRHNA, SNTAGT. Written as DNA, the CDR3 is TGTGCCACCCTGCGGGGGGATAGCAATCAGCCCCAGCATTTT. It translates to CATLRGDSNQPQHF.

The chain joins TRBV6-5 to TRBJ1-2, with 8 bases fitting TRBD1. The CDR3 has 14 amino acids. From germline, CDR1 is MNHEY and CDR2 SVGAGI. Trimming took 5 bases from V and 6 from J; bases not matched to a gene: 8. In nucleotides, the CDR3 is TGTGCCAGCAGTAGAGACAGGGGAGGCAATGGCTACACCTTC. Protein: CASSRDRGGNGYTF.

The chain joins TRBV20-1 to TRBJ1-5; D perhaps matches TRBD1 (6 bases). This CDR3 region has 15 residues. In germline, CDR1 is DFQATT, CDR2 SNEGSKA (reference sequence). Deletions cut 3 bases from V and 0 bases from J, with 12 bases between. CDR3 sequence: CSASIAGDSNQPQHF. CDR3 DNA sequence: TGCAGTGCTAGTATCGCAGGGGATAGCAATCAGCCCCAGCATTTT.

The gene calls are TRBV11-2 and TRBJ1-3, with 7 bases identical to TRBD1. Germline assignment: CDR1 SGHAT and CDR2 FQNNGV. V gave up 5 bases and J gave up 4 bases; unmatched junction bases: 8. CDR3 length equals 15 residues. CDR3 sequence reads: CASSHTGQRGNTIYF. The CDR3 bases are TGTGCCAGCAGCCACACGGGACAGCGAGGAAACACCATATATTTT.

CDR3 bases: TGTGCCAGCAGCCTATCACAGGGGGCGTGGGAGACCCAGTACTTC. Translated, it gives CASSLSQGAWETQYF. The genes are TRBV3-1 (or the pseudogene TRBV3-2) and TRBJ2-5; TRBD1 matches 9 bases. Germline CDR1 LGHDT, CDR2 YNNKEL (reference sequence). Losses at the gene ends were 4 bases for V and 5 bases for J; bases not matched to a gene: 8. The CDR3 extends over 15 amino acids.

The chain is built from TRBV10-2 and TRBJ1-5; TRBD1 is a possible D gene (5 bases). CDR3 size: 14 residues. Per germline, CDR1 WSHSY and CDR2 SAAADI. V lost 4 bases to trimming and J lost 0 bases, with 7 bases between them. CDR3 amino acids: CASSVGHSNQPQHF. Written as DNA, the CDR3 is TGCGCCAGCAGTGTGGGGCATAGCAATCAGCCCCAGCATTTT.

The chain employs TRBV27 and TRBJ2-3; 8 nucleotides agree with TRBD2. The V segment lost 5 bases and the J segment 4 bases; nucleotides outside the gene matches: 8. Germline V gene sequence: CDR1 MNHEY, CDR2 SMNVEV (reference sequence). The CDR3 totals 15 residues. In nucleotides, the CDR3 is TGTGCCAGCAGTCGATTAGCGGGGTTGTCAGATACGCAGTATTTT. Translating it yields CASSRLAGLSDTQYF.

The chain joins TRBV7-6 to TRBJ1-1; tentative D call: TRBD1 (5 bases). Germline-derived CDR1 and CDR2 are SGHVS and FNYEAQ. This CDR3 comprises 15 residues. The V and J ends lost 5 bases and 2 bases respectively, with 15 bases between them. The CDR3 protein is CASSRMTQGNTEAFF. CDR3 bases: TGTGCCAGCAGCCGGATGACGCAGGGCAACACTGAAGCTTTCTTT.

V usage is TRBV2 and J usage is TRBJ1-2; weak D call: TRBD1 (5 bases). The CDR3 covers 15 residues. V gave up 4 bases and J gave up 6 bases, with 18 bases separating them. Germline-derived CDR1 and CDR2 are SNHLY and FYNNEI. The CDR3: CASSGVRGSSHGYTF. The DNA of the CDR3 is TGTGCCAGCAGTGGGGTTAGGGGCTCCAGTCATGGCTACACCTTC.